These T cell receptor beta chains were read from a single sample in a study of blood T cell repertoires in COVID-19. Produced via immunoSEQ multiplex PCR; TCRdb's table is partial and in-frame only. The sample has approximately 130,000 clones; about four fifths are singletons. The material sequenced was peripheral blood. All receptors come from an elderly man with active or convalescent COVID-19. Both conserved end residues are trimmed from each CDR3. Only some rows state a clone size, as once, few, many or a class for expanded clones.

size	V	J	CDR3
NA	TRBV18	TRBJ2-7	ASSLRGQNYEQY
NA	TRBV19	TRBJ2-3	ASSISQGRGTQY
NA	TRBV25-1	TRBJ2-3	ASSGTGGDTQY
many	TRBV4-2	TRBJ2-7	ASSPAGTSGGSYEQY
NA	TRBV11-2	TRBJ2-7	ASSRLLPGLAETYEQY
NA	TRBV19	TRBJ1-2	ASSRQGENYGYT
few	TRBV11-2	TRBJ2-7	ASSLAGGRPYEQY
NA	TRBV6-1	TRBJ2-5	ASSDPDRGVETQY
NA	TRBV2	TRBJ1-5	ASSEDAGNIVSNQPQH
NA	TRBV7-2	TRBJ2-7	ASSLTPSGSYEQY
NA	TRBV7-3	TRBJ2-3	ASSSAVADTQY
NA	TRBV2	TRBJ2-7	ASISDRSYEQY
NA	TRBV29-1	TRBJ2-4	SVGPGTENIQY
once	TRBV7-3	TRBJ2-1	ASSLAVSYNEQF
NA	TRBV7-2	TRBJ1-2	ASSRNQGMGGYT
NA	TRBV5-4	TRBJ2-3	ASSYGQGADTQY
NA	TRBV4-1	TRBJ2-3	ASSQDTGPTDTQY
few	TRBV29-1	TRBJ1-2	SVEEGAGYT
NA	TRBV4-2	TRBJ1-5	ASSRGGNQPQH
NA	TRBV12-5	TRBJ1-5	ASGLGGGGQPQH
NA	TRBV27	TRBJ1-2	ASSPDRFYGYT
once	TRBV6-5	TRBJ1-2	ASTPADSSYGYT
NA	TRBV7-6	TRBJ2-2	ASSLLTGNTGELF
NA	TRBV7-2	TRBJ2-5	ASTLQIQETQY
NA	TRBV2	TRBJ1-1	ASSYYPQGNTEAF
NA	TRBV15	TRBJ2-5	ATSTSRGAEAETQY
NA	TRBV7-3	TRBJ2-1	ASSLRQDVEQF
NA	TRBV19	TRBJ2-3	ASSTRGRMTDTQY
NA	TRBV7-2	TRBJ1-3	ASILDGVTGNTIY
NA	TRBV5-5	TRBJ2-1	ASRAGLAGDYNEQF
NA	TRBV7-2	TRBJ2-1	ASSLDHSGGSNEQF
NA	TRBV7-2	TRBJ1-5	ASSLEPGFNQPQH
few	TRBV7-2	TRBJ1-1	ASSLVQKNTEAF
NA	TRBV3-1/TRBV3-2	TRBJ2-3	ASSHPSLAGGSRDTQY
NA	TRBV6-5	TRBJ1-4	ASSDGGRANEKLF
NA	TRBV18	TRBJ2-4	ASSPPSLENIQY
once	TRBV7-2	TRBJ2-3	ASSGDRGTDTQY
NA	TRBV6-5	TRBJ1-5	ASARATQGSQPQH
few	TRBV5-4	TRBJ1-1	ASSLAPGTEAF
NA	TRBV4-1	TRBJ2-5	ASSQVLAGIQETQY
NA	TRBV5-1	TRBJ1-3	ASSSGQESNTIY
NA	TRBV19	TRBJ1-4	ASRGDSVNEKLF
NA	TRBV25-1	TRBJ1-1	ASSESRTGEAF
NA	TRBV5-4	TRBJ2-1	ASSPGRGPYNEQF
NA	TRBV7-9	TRBJ2-1	ASSLALAGSYNEQF
NA	TRBV12-3/TRBV12-4	TRBJ1-1	ASNNAAGKAF
NA	TRBV7-2	TRBJ1-3	ASSYGNTIY
NA	TRBV28	TRBJ1-1	ASNLWGPTEAF
NA	TRBV19	TRBJ2-3	ATQESLAGGTDTQY
NA	TRBV23-1	TRBJ2-5	ASSGSGGETQY
NA	TRBV28	TRBJ2-7	ASSLGNAGGEQY
NA	TRBV27	TRBJ1-3	ASSPAPTGVGNTIY
NA	TRBV6-5	TRBJ2-3	ASRAGAGPTDTQY
once	TRBV21-1	TRBJ1-5	ASRPTPGDDQPQH
NA	TRBV28	TRBJ2-7	ASSPRGGASYEQY